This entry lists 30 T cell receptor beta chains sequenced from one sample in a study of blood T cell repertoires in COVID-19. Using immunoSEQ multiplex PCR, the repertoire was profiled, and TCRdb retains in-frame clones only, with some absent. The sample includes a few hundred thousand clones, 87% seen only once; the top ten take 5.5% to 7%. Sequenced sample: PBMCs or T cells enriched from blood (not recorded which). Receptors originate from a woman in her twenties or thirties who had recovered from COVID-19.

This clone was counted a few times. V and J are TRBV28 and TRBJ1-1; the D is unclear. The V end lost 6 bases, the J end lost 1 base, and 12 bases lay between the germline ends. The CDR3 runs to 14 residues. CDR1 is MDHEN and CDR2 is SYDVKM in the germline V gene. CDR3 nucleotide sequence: TGTGCCAGCAGCCTAATTAACCAGAACACTGAAGCTTTCTTT. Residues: CASSLINQNTEAFF.

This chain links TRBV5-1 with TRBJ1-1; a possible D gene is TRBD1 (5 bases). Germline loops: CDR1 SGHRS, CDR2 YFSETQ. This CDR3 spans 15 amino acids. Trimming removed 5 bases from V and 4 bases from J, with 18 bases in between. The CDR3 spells CASSVISVRGTEAFF. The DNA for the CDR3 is TGCGCCAGCAGTGTGATTTCGGTTAGGGGCACTGAAGCTTTCTTT.

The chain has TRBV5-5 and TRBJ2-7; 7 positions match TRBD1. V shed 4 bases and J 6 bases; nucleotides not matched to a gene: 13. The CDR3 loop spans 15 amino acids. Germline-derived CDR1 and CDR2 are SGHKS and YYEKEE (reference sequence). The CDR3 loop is CASSGLQGLPGEQYF. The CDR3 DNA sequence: TGTGCCAGCAGCGGGTTACAGGGGCTGCCTGGCGAGCAGTACTTC.

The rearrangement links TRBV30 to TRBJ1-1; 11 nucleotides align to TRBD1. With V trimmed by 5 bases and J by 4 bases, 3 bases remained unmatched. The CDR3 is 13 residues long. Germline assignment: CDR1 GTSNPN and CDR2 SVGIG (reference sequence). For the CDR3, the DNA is TGTGCCTGGGGACAGGGGGCTTCCACTGAAGCTTTCTTT. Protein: CAWGQGASTEAFF.

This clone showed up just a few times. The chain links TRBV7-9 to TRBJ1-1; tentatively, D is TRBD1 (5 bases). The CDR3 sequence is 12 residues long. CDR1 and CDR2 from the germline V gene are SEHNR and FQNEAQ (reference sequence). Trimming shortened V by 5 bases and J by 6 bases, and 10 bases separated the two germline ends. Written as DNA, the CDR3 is TGTGCCAGCAGCCCTATCAGGGCTGAAGCTTTCTTT. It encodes CASSPIRAEAFF.

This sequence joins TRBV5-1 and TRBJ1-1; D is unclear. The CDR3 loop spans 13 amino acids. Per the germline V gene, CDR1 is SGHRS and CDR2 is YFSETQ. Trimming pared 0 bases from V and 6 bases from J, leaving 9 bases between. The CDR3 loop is CASSLVGSSEAFF. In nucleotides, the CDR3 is TGCGCCAGCAGCTTGGTAGGGAGCTCTGAAGCTTTCTTT. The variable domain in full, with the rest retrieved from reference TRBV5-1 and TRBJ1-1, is KAGVTQTPRYLIKTRGQQVTLSCSPISGHRSVSWYQQTPGQGLQFLFEYFSETQRNKGNFPGRFSGRQFSNSRSEMNVSTLELGDSALYLCASSLVGSSEAFFGQGTRLTVV.

The CDR3 sequence is CASSLSRDSQAFF. The DNA for the CDR3 is TGTGCCAGCAGCTTATCTCGGGACAGTCAAGCTTTCTTT. The chain uses TRBV7-3 and TRBJ1-1; 7 bases fit TRBD1. V lost 2 bases and J lost 9; bases outside the gene matches: 6. Germline CDR1 SGHTA, CDR2 FQGTGA. The CDR3 is 13 amino acids.

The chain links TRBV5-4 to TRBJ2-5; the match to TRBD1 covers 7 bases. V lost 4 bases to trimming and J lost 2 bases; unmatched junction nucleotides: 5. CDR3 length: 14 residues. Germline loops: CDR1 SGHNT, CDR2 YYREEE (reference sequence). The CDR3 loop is CASSTPTGQETQYF. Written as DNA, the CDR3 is TGTGCCAGCAGCACCCCGACAGGGCAAGAGACCCAGTACTTC.

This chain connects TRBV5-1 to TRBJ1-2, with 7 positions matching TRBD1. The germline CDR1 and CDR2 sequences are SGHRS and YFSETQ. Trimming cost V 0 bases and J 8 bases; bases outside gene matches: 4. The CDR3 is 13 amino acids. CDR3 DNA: TGCGCCAGCAGCTTGGTAGGGGGCGCGGGCTACACCTTC. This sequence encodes CASSLVGGAGYTF.

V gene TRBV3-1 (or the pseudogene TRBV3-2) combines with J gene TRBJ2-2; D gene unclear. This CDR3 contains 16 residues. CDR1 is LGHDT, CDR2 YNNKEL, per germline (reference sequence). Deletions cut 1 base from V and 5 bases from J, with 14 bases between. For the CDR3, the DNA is TGTGCCAGCAGCCAAGTTCGTGGTAGTCTGACCGGGGAGCTGTTTTTT. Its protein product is CASSQVRGSLTGELFF.

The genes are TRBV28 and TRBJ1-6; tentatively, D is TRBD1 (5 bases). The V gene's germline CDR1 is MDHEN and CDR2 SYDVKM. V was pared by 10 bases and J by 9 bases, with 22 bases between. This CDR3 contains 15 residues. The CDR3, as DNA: TGTGCCACCCGGTGGGGCAGCATGGAGGGTTCACCCCTCCACTTT. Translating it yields CATRWGSMEGSPLHF.

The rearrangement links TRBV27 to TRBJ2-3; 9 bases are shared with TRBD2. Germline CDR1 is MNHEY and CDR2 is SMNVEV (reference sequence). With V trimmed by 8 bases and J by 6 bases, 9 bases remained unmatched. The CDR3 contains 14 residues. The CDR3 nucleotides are TGTGCCAGCGAAAGGCGGGGGGGCAGGGATACGCAGTATTTT. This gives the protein CASERRGGRDTQYF.

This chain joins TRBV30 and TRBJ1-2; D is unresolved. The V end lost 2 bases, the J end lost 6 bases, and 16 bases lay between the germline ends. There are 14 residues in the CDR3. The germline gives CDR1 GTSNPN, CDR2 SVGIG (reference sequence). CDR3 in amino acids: CAWSIPAGSHGYTF. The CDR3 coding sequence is TGTGCCTGGAGTATCCCCGCAGGTTCACATGGCTACACCTTC.

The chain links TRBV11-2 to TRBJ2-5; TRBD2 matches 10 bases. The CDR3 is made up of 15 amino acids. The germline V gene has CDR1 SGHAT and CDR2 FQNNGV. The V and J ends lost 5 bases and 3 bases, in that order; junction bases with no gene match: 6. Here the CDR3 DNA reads TGTGCCAGCAGCCCAGATGGACTAGCGGAAGAGACCCAGTACTTC. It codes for CASSPDGLAEETQYF.

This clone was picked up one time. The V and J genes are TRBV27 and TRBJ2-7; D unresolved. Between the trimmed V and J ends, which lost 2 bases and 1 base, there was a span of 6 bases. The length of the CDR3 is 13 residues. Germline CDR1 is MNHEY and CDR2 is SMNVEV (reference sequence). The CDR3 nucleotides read TGTGCCAGCAGTTTACACATTTCCTACGAGCAGTACTTC. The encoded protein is CASSLHISYEQYF.

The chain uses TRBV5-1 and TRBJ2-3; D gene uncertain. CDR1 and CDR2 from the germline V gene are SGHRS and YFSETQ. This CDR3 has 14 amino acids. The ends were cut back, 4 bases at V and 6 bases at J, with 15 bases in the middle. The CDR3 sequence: CASSDTFSLDTQYF. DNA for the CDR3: TGCGCCAGCAGCGACACCTTTTCTCTCGATACGCAGTATTTT. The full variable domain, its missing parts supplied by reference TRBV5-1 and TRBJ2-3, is KAGVTQTPRYLIKTRGQQVTLSCSPISGHRSVSWYQQTPGQGLQFLFEYFSETQRNKGNFPGRFSGRQFSNSRSEMNVSTLELGDSALYLCASSDTFSLDTQYFGPGTRLTVL.

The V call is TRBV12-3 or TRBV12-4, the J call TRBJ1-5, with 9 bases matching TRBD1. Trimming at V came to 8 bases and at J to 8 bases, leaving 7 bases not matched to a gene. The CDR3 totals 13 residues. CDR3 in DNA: TGTGCCAGCGTCCGGGGACAGGGAGAGCCCCAGCATTTT. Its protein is CASVRGQGEPQHF.

The CDR3 DNA sequence: TGCGCCAGCAGCCAGCCTAGGACAGGGGGCGCGGGAAACATTCAGTACTTC. Amino acids: CASSQPRTGGAGNIQYF. The chain carries TRBV4-1 and TRBJ2-4; 11 bases agree with TRBD1. The CDR3 has 17 residues. The V and J ends lost 3 bases and 6 bases, in that order; junction bases with no gene match: 10. Germline-derived CDR1 and CDR2 are MGHRA and YSYEKL.

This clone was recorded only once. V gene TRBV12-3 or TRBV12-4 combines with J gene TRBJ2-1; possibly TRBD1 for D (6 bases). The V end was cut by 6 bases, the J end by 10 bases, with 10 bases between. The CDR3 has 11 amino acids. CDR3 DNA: TGTGCCAGCAGCCGAGGGGGAGAGCAGTTCTTC. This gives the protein CASSRGGEQFF.

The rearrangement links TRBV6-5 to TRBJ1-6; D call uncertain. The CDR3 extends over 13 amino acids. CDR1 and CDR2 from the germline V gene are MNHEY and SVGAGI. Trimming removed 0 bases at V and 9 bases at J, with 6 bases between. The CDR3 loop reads CASSYSASSPLHF. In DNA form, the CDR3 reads TGTGCCAGCAGTTACTCGGCAAGTTCACCCCTCCACTTT.

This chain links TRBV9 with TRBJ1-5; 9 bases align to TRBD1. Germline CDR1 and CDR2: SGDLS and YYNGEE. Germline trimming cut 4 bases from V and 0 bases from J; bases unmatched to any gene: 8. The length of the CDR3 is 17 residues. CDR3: CASSQRTGDLSNQPQHF. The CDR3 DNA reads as TGTGCCAGCAGCCAGAGGACAGGGGACCTTAGCAATCAGCCCCAGCATTTT.

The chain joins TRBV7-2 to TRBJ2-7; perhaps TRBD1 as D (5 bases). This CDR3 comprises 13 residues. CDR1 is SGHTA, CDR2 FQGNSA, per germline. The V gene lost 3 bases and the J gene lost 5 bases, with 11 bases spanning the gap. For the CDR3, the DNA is TGTGCCAGCAGCTTTAGGGGCTGGAACGAGCAGTACTTC. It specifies CASSFRGWNEQYF.

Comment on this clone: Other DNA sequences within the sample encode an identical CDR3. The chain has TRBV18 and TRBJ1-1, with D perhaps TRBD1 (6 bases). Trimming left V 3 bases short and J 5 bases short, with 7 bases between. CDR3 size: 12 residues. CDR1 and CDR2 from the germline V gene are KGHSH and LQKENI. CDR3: CASSPTGTEAFF. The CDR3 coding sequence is TGTGCCAGCTCACCCACAGGGACTGAAGCTTTCTTT.

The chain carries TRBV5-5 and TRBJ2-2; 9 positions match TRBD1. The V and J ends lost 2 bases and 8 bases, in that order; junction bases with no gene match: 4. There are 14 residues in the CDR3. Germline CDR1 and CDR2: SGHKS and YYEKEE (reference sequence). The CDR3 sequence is CASSFGTGLGELFF. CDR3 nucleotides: TGTGCCAGCAGCTTTGGGACAGGGCTAGGGGAGCTGTTTTTT.

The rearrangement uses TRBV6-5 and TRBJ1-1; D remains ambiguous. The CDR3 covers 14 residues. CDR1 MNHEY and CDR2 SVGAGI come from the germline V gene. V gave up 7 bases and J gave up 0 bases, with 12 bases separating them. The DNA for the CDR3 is TGTGCCAGCATGCAGGCCGGCATGAACACTGAAGCTTTCTTT. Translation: CASMQAGMNTEAFF.

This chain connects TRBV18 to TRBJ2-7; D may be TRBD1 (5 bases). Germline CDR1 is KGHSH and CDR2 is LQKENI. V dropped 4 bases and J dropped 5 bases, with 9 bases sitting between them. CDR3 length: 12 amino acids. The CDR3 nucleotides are TGTGCCAGCTCACAACTACAGGACGAGCAGTACTTC. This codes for CASSQLQDEQYF.

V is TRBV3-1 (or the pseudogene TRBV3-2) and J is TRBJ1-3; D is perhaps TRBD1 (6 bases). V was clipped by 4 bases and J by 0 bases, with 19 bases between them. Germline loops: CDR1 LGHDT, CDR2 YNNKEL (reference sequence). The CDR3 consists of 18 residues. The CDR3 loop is CASSRRGTGLFSGNTIYF. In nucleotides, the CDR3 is TGTGCCAGCAGCCGAAGGGGAACAGGGCTTTTCTCTGGAAACACCATATATTTT.

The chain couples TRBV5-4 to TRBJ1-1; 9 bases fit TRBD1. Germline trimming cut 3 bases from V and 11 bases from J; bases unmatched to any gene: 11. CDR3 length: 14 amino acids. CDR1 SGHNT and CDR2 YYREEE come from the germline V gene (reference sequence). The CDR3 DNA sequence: TGTGCCAGCAGCTCGGGGGGACAGGGAAGGATGGCTTTCTTT. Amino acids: CASSSGGQGRMAFF.

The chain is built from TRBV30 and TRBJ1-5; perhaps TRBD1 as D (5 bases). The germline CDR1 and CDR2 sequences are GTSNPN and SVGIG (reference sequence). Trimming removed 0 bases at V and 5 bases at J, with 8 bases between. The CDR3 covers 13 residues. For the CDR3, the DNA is TGTGCCTGGAGTGTAAAGGGGCATCAGCCCCAGCATTTT. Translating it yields CAWSVKGHQPQHF. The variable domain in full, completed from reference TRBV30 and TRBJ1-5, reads SQTIHQWPATLVQPVGSPLSLECTVEGTSNPNLYWYRQAAGRGLQLLFYSVGIGQISSEVPQNLSASRPQDRQFILSSKKLLLSDSGFYLCAWSVKGHQPQHFGDGTRLSIL.

The CDR3 here is CASRATGAPGNTIYF. The CDR3 DNA sequence: TGTGCCAGCAGGGCGACAGGGGCTCCCGGAAACACCATATATTTT. The chain recombines TRBV9 with TRBJ1-3, with TRBD1 identical over 8 bases. The J segment lost 4 bases and the V segment lost 5 bases, leaving 8 bases of the junction unmatched. CDR1 SGDLS and CDR2 YYNGEE come from the germline V gene. The CDR3 length is 15 residues.